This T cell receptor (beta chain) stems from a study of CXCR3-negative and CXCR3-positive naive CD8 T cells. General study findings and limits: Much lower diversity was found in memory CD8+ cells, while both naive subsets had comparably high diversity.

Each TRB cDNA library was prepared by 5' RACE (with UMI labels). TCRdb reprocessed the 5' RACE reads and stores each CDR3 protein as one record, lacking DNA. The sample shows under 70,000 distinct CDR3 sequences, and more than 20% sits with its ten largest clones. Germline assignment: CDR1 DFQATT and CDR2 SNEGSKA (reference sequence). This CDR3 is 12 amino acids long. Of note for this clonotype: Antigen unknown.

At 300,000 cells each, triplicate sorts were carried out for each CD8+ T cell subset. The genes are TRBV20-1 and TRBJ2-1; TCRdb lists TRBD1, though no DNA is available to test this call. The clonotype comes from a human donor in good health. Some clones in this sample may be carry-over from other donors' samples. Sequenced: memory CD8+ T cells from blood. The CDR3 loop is CSASTGAVEQFF.